This TCR beta chain was observed in a study of shared T cell receptors in the human thymus. V was pared by 4 bases and J by 12 bases, with 7 bases of the junction left unmatched. The CDR3 has 14 residues. Germline CDR1 reads MNHEY; CDR2 reads SVGAGI. Assay used: immunoSEQ multiplex PCR; TCRdb lists only in-frame clones, some missing. In the table there are 600,000 to 900,000 clones, 80% to 90% of which are singletons. This sample was also put to use in a study of human thymus T cells.

V is TRBV6-5 and J is TRBJ2-1; 12 bases are a match to TRBD1. The sample was thymocytes. The receptor was isolated from a girl less than two years old with a congenital heart defect. The CDR3 sequence is CASSSGDRGRGQFF. The CDR3 DNA follows: TGTGCCAGCAGTTCTGGGGACAGGGGGCGCGGGCAGTTCTTC.